Listed below are T cell receptor beta chains from one sample, sequenced in a study of cytomegalovirus exposure and HLA in healthy donors. Some clones are missing from TCRdb's copy, which holds only in-frame ones; the method was immunoSEQ multiplex PCR. In all, the sample yields about 110,000 clones. What was sequenced was PBMCs. The source of these receptors is a middle-aged man in good health and CMV-seronegative. CDR3s include the opening cysteine and the closing phenylalanine or tryptophan. The D gene is left open where the match is weak.

J: TRBJ1-2
V: TRBV10-3
D: TRBD1
DNA: TGTGCCATCAGTGAAGGACAGGGACATGGCTACACCTTC
CDR3: CAISEGQGHGYTF

J: TRBJ2-7
V: TRBV29-1
D: TRBD2
DNA: TGCAGCGTGCGCACCTTCCTAGCGGGGGAGCAGTACTTC
CDR3: CSVRTFLAGEQYF

J: TRBJ2-1
V: TRBV20-1
D: NA
DNA: TGCAGTGCACCCGGACTGTCTGAGCAGTTCTTC
CDR3: CSAPGLSEQFF

J: TRBJ1-2
V: TRBV4-3
D: NA
DNA: TGCGCCAGCAGCCAAGAAGTGGGAGGCTATGGCTACACCTTC
CDR3: CASSQEVGGYGYTF

J: TRBJ1-1
V: TRBV7-2
D: TRBD1
DNA: TGTGCCAGCAGCCTAGGACAGGGGAACACTGAAGCTTTCTTT
CDR3: CASSLGQGNTEAFF

J: TRBJ2-1
V: TRBV29-1
D: TRBD2
DNA: TGCAGCGTGACCGGGACTAGCGGGGGTTTCTCCTACAATGAGCAGTTCTTC
CDR3: CSVTGTSGGFSYNEQFF

J: TRBJ1-5
V: TRBV6-6
D: NA
DNA: TGTGCCAGCAGTCTCACAGGGCTCGGCAATCAGCCCCAGCATTTT
CDR3: CASSLTGLGNQPQHF

J: TRBJ2-7
V: TRBV19
D: TRBD1
DNA: TGTGCCAGTAGTATCCAGGGGACAGGTTCCTACGAGCAGTACTTC
CDR3: CASSIQGTGSYEQYF

J: TRBJ2-1
V: TRBV5-1
D: NA
DNA: TGCGCCAGCAGCTTGGTCAGGGCAGCCTACAATGAGCAGTTCTTC
CDR3: CASSLVRAAYNEQFF

J: TRBJ1-3
V: TRBV2
D: NA
DNA: TGTGCCAGCACCTTCGACGGAGACCTCTCTGGAAACACCATATATTTT
CDR3: CASTFDGDLSGNTIYF

J: TRBJ2-7
V: TRBV6-5
D: NA
DNA: TGTGCCAGCAGGGAACAGGGCAGGGGCCTGCACGAGCAGTACTTC
CDR3: CASREQGRGLHEQYF

J: TRBJ2-1
V: TRBV5-5
D: TRBD1
DNA: TGTGCCAGCAGCTTGGTGGGACAGGGGTATTATGAGCAGTTCTTC
CDR3: CASSLVGQGYYEQFF

J: TRBJ2-1
V: TRBV5-1
D: NA
DNA: TGCGCCAGCAGGACAGGGACTTACAATGAGCAGTTCTTC
CDR3: CASRTGTYNEQFF

J: TRBJ1-5
V: TRBV5-6
D: NA
DNA: TGTGCCAGCAGCTTAAGGGGTCAGCCCCAGCATTTT
CDR3: CASSLRGQPQHF

J: TRBJ2-3
V: TRBV19
D: TRBD2
DNA: TGTGCCAGTAGACCGGGACTAGCGTTCACAGATACGCAGTATTTT
CDR3: CASRPGLAFTDTQYF

J: TRBJ1-2
V: TRBV19
D: TRBD1
DNA: TGTGCCAGTAGTACCGATCAGGGGGCGAACTATGGCTACACCTTC
CDR3: CASSTDQGANYGYTF

J: TRBJ1-4
V: TRBV11-3
D: NA
DNA: TGTGCCAGCAGCGCAGGGAGGGGGGTGTCGGCTAATGAAAAACTGTTTTTT
CDR3: CASSAGRGVSANEKLFF

J: TRBJ1-1
V: TRBV2
D: NA
DNA: TGTGCCAGCAGTGAGTGGAGGGAGTACACTGAAGCTTTCTTT
CDR3: CASSEWREYTEAFF

J: TRBJ2-1
V: TRBV6-1
D: NA
DNA: TGTGCCAGCAGTGACGTATTCCTTGGCCACAATGAGCAGTTCTTC
CDR3: CASSDVFLGHNEQFF

J: TRBJ2-7
V: TRBV5-1
D: TRBD1
DNA: TGCGCCAGCAGCTTGAGCCCGACAGGGGGCTCCTACGAGCAGTACTTC
CDR3: CASSLSPTGGSYEQYF

J: TRBJ1-1
V: TRBV19
D: NA
DNA: TGTGCCAGTAGTATTGTCGGGGGGGAAGCGATCGAAGCTTTCTTT
CDR3: CASSIVGGEAIEAFF

J: TRBJ1-2
V: TRBV7-2
D: NA
DNA: TGTGCCAGCAGCTTGGCAGGGATAGACTATGGCTACACCTTC
CDR3: CASSLAGIDYGYTF

J: TRBJ1-4
V: TRBV30
D: TRBD1
DNA: TGTGCCTGGAGTGCAGGGGGTCTTGAAAAACTGTTTTTT
CDR3: CAWSAGGLEKLFF

J: TRBJ2-7
V: TRBV11-1
D: TRBD2
DNA: TGTGCCAGCAGCTCTCACCCTCTAGCGGCGGACTCCTACGAGCAGTACTTC
CDR3: CASSSHPLAADSYEQYF